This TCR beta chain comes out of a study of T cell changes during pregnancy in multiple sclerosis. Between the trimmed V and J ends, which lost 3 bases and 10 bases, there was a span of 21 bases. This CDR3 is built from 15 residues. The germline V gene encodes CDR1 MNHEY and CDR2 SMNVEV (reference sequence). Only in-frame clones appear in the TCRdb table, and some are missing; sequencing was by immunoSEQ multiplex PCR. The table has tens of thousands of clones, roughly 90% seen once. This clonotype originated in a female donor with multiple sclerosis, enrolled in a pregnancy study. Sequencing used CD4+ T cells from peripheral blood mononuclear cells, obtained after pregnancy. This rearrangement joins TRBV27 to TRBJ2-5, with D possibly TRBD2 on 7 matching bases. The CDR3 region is CASSFLGGASSFQYF. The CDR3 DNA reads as TGTGCCAGCAGTTTCTTGGGGGGGGCAAGTTCTTTCCAGTACTTC.